These 23 T cell receptor beta chains were sequenced from one sample in a study of vaccination effects on CD4 cells after COVID-19 (dated by TCRdb to 2022 to 2024). In the ViraFEST assay, PBMC were stimulated with viral peptide pools, and TCR sequencing was then used to find antigen-specific CD4+ T cell clonotypes based on their expansion. After around ten days of culture, CD4+ T cells were isolated with the EasySep CD4+ T cell isolation kit. PCR-confirmed SARS-CoV-2 infection had occurred in convalescent patients between March and December 2020, before the Alpha, Beta and Delta variants emerged in the United States. Receptors were amplified or captured by the immunoSEQ multiplex PCR assay. Here the immuneACCESS table is served through TCRdb, limited to in-frame sequences with V and J called. Missing clones are a known gap in these copies; in checked studies unresolved V genes cover under half, and the rest lacks a known reason. The sample records approximately 40,000 clones, 73% of which are singletons. Approximately 33% of the sample lies in the top ten.

These receptors have no identified antigens. Source: CD4+ T cells from PBMCs cultured with a peptide pool, taken before COVID-19 vaccination. The receptor set was obtained from a human donor who had a prior SARS-CoV-2 infection.

V is TRBV4-2 and J is TRBJ1-4; unclear D gene. V was pared by 0 bases and J by 7 bases, with 12 bases between. The V gene's germline CDR1 is LGHNA and CDR2 YNFKEQ. CDR3 size: 15 residues. CDR3 nucleotides: TGTGCCAGCAGCCAAGATGGCGGGCGAGGTGAAAAACTGTTTTTT. It encodes CASSQDGGRGEKLFF.

Worth noting for this clone: Other nucleotide sequences in the sample specify the same CDR3. The chain has TRBV18 and TRBJ1-1, with 7 bases aligning to TRBD1. Germline CDR1 and CDR2: KGHSH and LQKENI. J was trimmed by 3 bases and V by 4 bases; bases with no gene match: 2. CDR3 length: 13 amino acids. The CDR3 is CASSQGADTEAFF. For the CDR3, the DNA is TGTGCCAGCTCACAGGGGGCGGACACTGAAGCTTTCTTT.

This clone showed up just a few times. The germline gene is not matched at one end of the junction; a read error may be the cause. V and J are TRBV7-2 and TRBJ2-2; no reliable D call. From germline, CDR1 is SGHTA and CDR2 FQGNSA. The CDR3 has 16 residues. CDR3 amino acids: CASSLAPQAKTGELFF. CDR3 DNA: TGTGCCAGCAGCTTAGCGCCTCAAGCGAAGACCGGGGAGCTGTTTTTT.

V is TRBV6-6 and J is TRBJ1-5, with D possibly TRBD1 on 5 matching bases. From germline, CDR1 is MNHNY and CDR2 SVGAGI (reference sequence). The CDR3 extends over 15 amino acids. V was trimmed by 0 bases and J by 4 bases, leaving 10 bases between them. CDR3 amino acids: CASSYSRDLNQPQHF. CDR3 DNA sequence: TGTGCCAGCAGTTACTCGAGGGACCTTAATCAGCCCCAGCATTTT.

This clone appeared a single time. The chain is built from TRBV4-2 and TRBJ1-3; D is unclear. The CDR3 covers 16 residues. Germline values: CDR1 LGHNA, CDR2 YNFKEQ. V was pared by 0 bases and J by 7 bases, with 16 bases between. The CDR3 sequence is CASSQDVPEPGNTIYF. The DNA of the CDR3 is TGTGCCAGCAGCCAAGATGTGCCTGAACCGGGGAACACCATATATTTT.

The chain links TRBV3-1 (or the pseudogene TRBV3-2) to TRBJ2-7; D ambiguous. The CDR3 sequence is 13 residues long. CDR1 LGHDT and CDR2 YNNKEL come from the germline V gene (reference sequence). V was cut by 1 base and J by 3 bases, with 7 bases left in between. The CDR3 loop is CASSQASVYEQYF. The CDR3 nucleotides are TGTGCCAGCAGCCAAGCCTCGGTCTACGAGCAGTACTTC.

This clone was seen just once. The chain couples TRBV2 to TRBJ1-5; D gene unclear. V was pared by 4 bases and J by 6 bases, with 10 bases between. CDR3 length equals 13 residues. Looked up from germline, CDR1 is SNHLY and CDR2 is FYNNEI. The CDR3 sequence: CASSAGGTQPQHF. In DNA, the CDR3 is TGTGCCAGCAGTGCGGGAGGTACTCAGCCCCAGCATTTT.

In DNA form, the CDR3 reads TGCAGCGTTGACGGCCTAGCGTTCGATGAGCAGTTCTTC. Protein product: CSVDGLAFDEQFF. The J gene is TRBJ2-1, the V gene TRBV29-1, with D perhaps matching TRBD2 (6 bases). The germline gives CDR1 SQVTM, CDR2 ANQGSEA. This CDR3 contains 13 residues. Deletions cut 3 bases from V and 8 bases from J, with 14 bases between.

The chain couples TRBV30 to TRBJ1-1; D is undetermined. Germline lookup yields CDR1 GTSNPN and CDR2 SVGIG (reference sequence). This CDR3 has 11 amino acids. V gave up 4 bases and J gave up 1 base, with 4 bases separating them. The CDR3 region has the DNA TGTGCCTGGAAATGGAACACTGAAGCTTTCTTT. Translating gives CAWKWNTEAFF. Variable domain in full (rest from reference TRBV30 and TRBJ1-1): SQTIHQWPATLVQPVGSPLSLECTVEGTSNPNLYWYRQAAGRGLQLLFYSVGIGQISSEVPQNLSASRPQDRQFILSSKKLLLSDSGFYLCAWKWNTEAFFGQGTRLTVV.

This clone was observed once. The chain joins TRBV12-3 or TRBV12-4 to TRBJ1-5; D may be TRBD1 (5 bases). The CDR3 is 13 residues long. V was trimmed by 5 bases and J by 4 bases, leaving 9 bases between them. The CDR3 region has the DNA TGTGCCAGCAGTAGACAGCGAAATCAGCCCCAGCATTTT. It specifies CASSRQRNQPQHF.

The rearrangement joins TRBV30 to TRBJ1-2; D not resolved. The germline V gene has CDR1 GTSNPN and CDR2 SVGIG (reference sequence). This CDR3 spans 11 amino acids. Trimming took 2 bases from V and 8 from J, leaving 9 bases between them. CDR3 coding DNA: TGTGCCTGGAGTCACACATGGGGCTACACCTTC. Its protein is CAWSHTWGYTF.

The chain carries TRBV21-1 and TRBJ1-5. TRBV21-1 is listed as a pseudogene. This CDR3 comprises 13 residues. The CDR3 region has the DNA TGTGCCAGCAGCAAAAAGCTTTCGCGGCCCCAGCATTTT. Encoded protein: CASSKKLSRPQHF.

The chain has TRBV4-1 and TRBJ2-1; D gene ambiguous. Germline V CDR1 and CDR2: MGHRA, YSYEKL. V gave up 2 bases and J gave up 8 bases, with 13 bases separating them. This CDR3 is built from 14 residues. The CDR3 region is CASSQPLNSHEQFF. DNA of the CDR3: TGCGCCAGCAGCCAACCCCTAAACAGTCATGAGCAGTTCTTC.

This clone has just a few counts. The chain links TRBV5-1 to TRBJ2-5; the match to TRBD1 covers 12 bases. From germline, CDR1 is SGHRS and CDR2 YFSETQ. This CDR3 spans 16 amino acids. V lost 4 bases, J lost 0 bases, and 4 bases stayed unmatched. The CDR3 nucleotides read TGCGCCAGCAGCCCGGGGACAGGGGGCTACCAAGAGACCCAGTACTTC. Its protein is CASSPGTGGYQETQYF. Full variable domain (outside the CDR3, taken from reference TRBV5-1 and TRBJ2-5): KAGVTQTPRYLIKTRGQQVTLSCSPISGHRSVSWYQQTPGQGLQFLFEYFSETQRNKGNFPGRFSGRQFSNSRSEMNVSTLELGDSALYLCASSPGTGGYQETQYFGPGTRLLVL.

CDR3: CASSFQERLWGEAFF. DNA for the CDR3: TGTGCCAGCAGCTTCCAGGAGAGACTCTGGGGGGAAGCTTTCTTT. This sequence joins TRBV5-5 and TRBJ1-1, with a possible D match to TRBD1 (5 bases). Trimming pared 2 bases from V and 8 bases from J, leaving 19 bases between. The CDR3 totals 15 residues. Germline lookup yields CDR1 SGHKS and CDR2 YYEKEE (reference sequence).

This clone was counted a single time. This chain joins TRBV7-9 and TRBJ2-1, with a possible D match to TRBD2 (6 bases). Germline-derived CDR1 and CDR2 are SEHNR and FQNEAQ (reference sequence). CDR3 length: 15 residues. Trimming pared 2 bases from V and 5 bases from J, leaving 13 bases between. The CDR3: CASSLTTRNNNEQFF. The CDR3 DNA follows: TGTGCCAGCAGCTTAACGACTAGAAATAACAATGAGCAGTTCTTC.

Details on this clone: Germline is not matched at one junction end, which may reflect a read error. The DNA for the CDR3 is TGTGCCACCAGCAGAGATGGAGGCGGAACCGACCTGCATTTT. Protein: CATSRDGGGTDLHF. This chain links TRBV15 with TRBJ1-1; D not resolved. Germline V gene lookup returns CDR1 LNHNV and CDR2 YYDKDF (reference sequence). This CDR3 spans 14 amino acids. The variable domain in full, with the rest retrieved from reference TRBV15 and TRBJ1-1, is DAMVIQNPRYQVTQFGKPVTLSCSQTLNHNVMYWYQQKSSQAPKLLFHYYDKDFNNEADTPDNFQSRRPNTSFCFLDIRSPGLGDTAMYLCATSRDGGGTDLHFGQGTRLTVV.

The chain uses TRBV6-6 and TRBJ2-3; D gene ambiguous. The CDR3 runs 13 residues. V lost 7 bases and J lost 1, with 9 bases in between. CDR1 and CDR2 from the germline V gene are MNHNY and SVGAGI (reference sequence). Here the CDR3 DNA reads TGTGCCAGCATCCCCAGCGGCACAGATACGCAGTATTTT. It encodes CASIPSGTDTQYF.

This clone came up a few times. This rearrangement joins TRBV19 to TRBJ2-1; D might be TRBD2 (6 bases). This CDR3 has 17 residues. Germline CDR1 reads LNHDA; CDR2 reads SQIVND (reference sequence). Trimming pared 5 bases from V and 3 bases from J, leaving 20 bases between. CDR3: CASSLRLSTGLYNEQFF. The CDR3 nucleotides read TGTGCCAGTAGTCTTAGACTATCGACGGGACTCTACAATGAGCAGTTCTTC.

The chain joins TRBV20-1 to TRBJ1-1; D call uncertain. Trimming stripped 3 bases from V and 4 bases from J, with 6 bases between. Germline CDR1 reads DFQATT; CDR2 reads SNEGSKA (reference sequence). The length of the CDR3 is 11 residues. The CDR3: CSARGSTEAFF. CDR3 DNA sequence: TGCAGTGCTAGGGGCAGCACTGAAGCTTTCTTT.

This clone was recorded a few times. The V and J genes are TRBV4-2 and TRBJ2-1, with D unresolved. Germline loops: CDR1 LGHNA, CDR2 YNFKEQ. Trimming removed 0 bases at V and 5 bases at J, with 5 bases between. The length of the CDR3 is 13 residues. CDR3 in amino acids: CASSQDYDNEQFF. DNA of the CDR3: TGTGCCAGCAGCCAAGACTACGACAATGAGCAGTTCTTC.

This chain joins TRBV3-1 (or the pseudogene TRBV3-2) and TRBJ1-2; D uncertain. This CDR3 is built from 15 residues. V was shortened by 1 base and J by 8 bases, with 17 bases between the two germline ends. Germline V gene lookup returns CDR1 LGHDT and CDR2 YNNKEL (reference sequence). CDR3 amino acids: CASSQGDPDGGGYTF. CDR3 sequence (DNA): TGTGCCAGCAGCCAAGGTGATCCAGACGGAGGAGGCTACACCTTC.

CDR3 residues: CASSDRGVGEAFF. In DNA, the CDR3 is TGTGCCAGCAGTGATCGGGGGGTTGGTGAAGCTTTCTTT. The chain joins TRBV2 to TRBJ1-1; D perhaps matches TRBD1 (5 bases). Germline lookup yields CDR1 SNHLY and CDR2 FYNNEI. The CDR3 runs 13 residues. Trimming took 3 bases from V and 7 from J, leaving 12 bases between them.